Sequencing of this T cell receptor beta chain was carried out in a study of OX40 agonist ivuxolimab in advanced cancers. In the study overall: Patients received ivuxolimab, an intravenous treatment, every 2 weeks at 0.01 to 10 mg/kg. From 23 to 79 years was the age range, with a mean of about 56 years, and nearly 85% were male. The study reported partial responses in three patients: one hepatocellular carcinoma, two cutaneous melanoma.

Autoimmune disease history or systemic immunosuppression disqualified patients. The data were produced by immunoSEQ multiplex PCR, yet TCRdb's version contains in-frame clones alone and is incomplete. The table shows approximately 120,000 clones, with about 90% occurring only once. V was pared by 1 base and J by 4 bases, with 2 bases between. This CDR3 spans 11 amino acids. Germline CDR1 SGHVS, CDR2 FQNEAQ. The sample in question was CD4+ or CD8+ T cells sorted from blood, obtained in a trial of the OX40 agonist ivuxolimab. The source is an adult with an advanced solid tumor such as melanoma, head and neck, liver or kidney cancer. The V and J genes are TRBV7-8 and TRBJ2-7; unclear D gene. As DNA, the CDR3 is TGTGCCAGCAGCTTAGATTACGAGCAGTACTTC. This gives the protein CASSLDYEQYF.